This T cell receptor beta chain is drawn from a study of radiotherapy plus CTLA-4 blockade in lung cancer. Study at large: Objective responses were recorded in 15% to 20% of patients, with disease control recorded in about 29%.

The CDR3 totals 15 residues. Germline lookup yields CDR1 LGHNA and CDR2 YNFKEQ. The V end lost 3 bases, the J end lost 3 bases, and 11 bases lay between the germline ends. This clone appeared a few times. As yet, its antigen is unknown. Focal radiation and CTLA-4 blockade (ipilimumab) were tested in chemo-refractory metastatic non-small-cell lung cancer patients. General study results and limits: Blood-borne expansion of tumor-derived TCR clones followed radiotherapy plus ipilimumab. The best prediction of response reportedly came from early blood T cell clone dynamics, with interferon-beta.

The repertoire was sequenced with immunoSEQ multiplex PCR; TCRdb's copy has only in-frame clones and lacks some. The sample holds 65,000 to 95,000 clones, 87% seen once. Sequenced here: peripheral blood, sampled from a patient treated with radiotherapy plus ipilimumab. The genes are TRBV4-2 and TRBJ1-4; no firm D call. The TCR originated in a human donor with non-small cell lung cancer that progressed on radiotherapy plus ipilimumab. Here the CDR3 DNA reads TGTGCCAGCAGCCAGGTTCGGGGATCTAATGAAAAACTGTTTTTT. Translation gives CASSQVRGSNEKLFF.